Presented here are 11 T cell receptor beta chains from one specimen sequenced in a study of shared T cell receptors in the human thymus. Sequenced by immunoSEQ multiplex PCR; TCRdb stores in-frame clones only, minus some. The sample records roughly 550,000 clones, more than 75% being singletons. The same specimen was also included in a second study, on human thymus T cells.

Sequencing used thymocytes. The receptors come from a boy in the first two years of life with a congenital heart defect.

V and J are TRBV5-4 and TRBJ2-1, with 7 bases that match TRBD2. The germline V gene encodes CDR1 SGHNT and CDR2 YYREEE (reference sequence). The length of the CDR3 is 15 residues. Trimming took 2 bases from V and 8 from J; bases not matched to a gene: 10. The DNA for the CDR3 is TGTGCCAGCAGCTTTTGGGACTACAACGGGGATGAGCAGTTCTTC. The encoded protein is CASSFWDYNGDEQFF. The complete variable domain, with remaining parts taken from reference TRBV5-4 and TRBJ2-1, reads ETGVTQSPTHLIKTRGQQVTLRCSSQSGHNTVSWYQQALGQGPQFIFQYYREEENGRGNFPPRFSGLQFPNYSSELNVNALELDDSALYLCASSFWDYNGDEQFFGPGTRLTVL.

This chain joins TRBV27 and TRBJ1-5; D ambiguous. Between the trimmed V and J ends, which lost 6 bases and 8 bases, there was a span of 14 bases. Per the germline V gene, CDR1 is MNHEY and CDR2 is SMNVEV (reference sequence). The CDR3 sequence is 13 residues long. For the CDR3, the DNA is TGTGCCAGCAGCTTTCGGAGCGAGGAGCCCCAGCATTTT. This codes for CASSFRSEEPQHF.

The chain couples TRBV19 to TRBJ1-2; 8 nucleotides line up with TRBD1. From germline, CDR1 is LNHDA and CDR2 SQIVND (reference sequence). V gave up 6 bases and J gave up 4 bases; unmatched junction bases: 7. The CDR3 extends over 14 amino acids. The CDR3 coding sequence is TGTGCCAGTAGGATGGACAGGGAGAGCTATGGCTACACCTTC. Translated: CASRMDRESYGYTF.

This CDR3 is CASSLRGGSSYEQYF. In nucleotides, the CDR3 is TGTGCCAGCAGCCTGCGGGGGGGGAGCTCCTACGAGCAGTACTTC. The chain links TRBV7-9 to TRBJ2-7, with 9 bases aligning to TRBD2. The CDR3 totals 15 residues. In germline, CDR1 is SEHNR, CDR2 FQNEAQ (reference sequence). V was clipped by 5 bases and J by 0 bases; unmatched bases: 5.

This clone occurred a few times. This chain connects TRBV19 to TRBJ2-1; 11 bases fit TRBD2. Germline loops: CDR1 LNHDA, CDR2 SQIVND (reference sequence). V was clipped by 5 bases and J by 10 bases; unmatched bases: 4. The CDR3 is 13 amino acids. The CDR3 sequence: CASSEGTSGEQFF. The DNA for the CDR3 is TGTGCCAGTAGTGAAGGGACTAGCGGAGAGCAGTTCTTC.

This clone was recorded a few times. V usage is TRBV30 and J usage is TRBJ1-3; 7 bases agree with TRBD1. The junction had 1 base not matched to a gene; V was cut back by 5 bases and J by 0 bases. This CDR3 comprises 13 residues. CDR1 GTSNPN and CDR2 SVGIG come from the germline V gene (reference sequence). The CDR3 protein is CAWGDSSGNTIYF. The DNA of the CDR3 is TGTGCCTGGGGGGACAGCTCTGGAAACACCATATATTTT.

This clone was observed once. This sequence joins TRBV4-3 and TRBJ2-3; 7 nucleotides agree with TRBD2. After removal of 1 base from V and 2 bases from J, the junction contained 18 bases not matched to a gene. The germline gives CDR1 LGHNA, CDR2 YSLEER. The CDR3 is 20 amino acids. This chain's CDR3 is CASSQVTWEPGLQSTDTQYF. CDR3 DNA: TGCGCCAGCAGCCAAGTTACTTGGGAACCGGGACTACAGTCCACAGATACGCAGTATTTT.

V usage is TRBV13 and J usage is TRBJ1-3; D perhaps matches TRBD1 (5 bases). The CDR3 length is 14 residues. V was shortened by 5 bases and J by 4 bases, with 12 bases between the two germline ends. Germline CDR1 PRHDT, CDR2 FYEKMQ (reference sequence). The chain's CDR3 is CASSLRELGNTIYF. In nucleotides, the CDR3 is TGTGCCAGCAGCCTCAGGGAACTCGGAAACACCATATATTTT.

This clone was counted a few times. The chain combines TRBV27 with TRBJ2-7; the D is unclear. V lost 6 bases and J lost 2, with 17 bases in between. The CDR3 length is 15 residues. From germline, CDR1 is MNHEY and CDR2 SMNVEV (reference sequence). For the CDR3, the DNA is TGTGCCAGCAGACACGCCAAGAAAACCGCCTACGAGCAGTACTTC. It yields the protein CASRHAKKTAYEQYF.

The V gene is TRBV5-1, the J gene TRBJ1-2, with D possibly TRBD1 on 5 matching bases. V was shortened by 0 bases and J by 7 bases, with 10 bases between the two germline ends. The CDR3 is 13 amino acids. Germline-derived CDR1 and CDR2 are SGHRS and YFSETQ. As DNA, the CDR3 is TGCGCCAGCAGCTTGGGTCAGGGTGGTGGCTACACCTTC. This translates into CASSLGQGGGYTF.

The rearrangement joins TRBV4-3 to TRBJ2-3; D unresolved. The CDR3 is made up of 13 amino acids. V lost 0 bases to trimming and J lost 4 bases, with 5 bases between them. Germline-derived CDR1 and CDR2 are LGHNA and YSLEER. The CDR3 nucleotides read TGCGCCAGCAGCCAAGAATCTCCAGATACGCAGTATTTT. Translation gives CASSQESPDTQYF.